These 10 T cell receptor beta chains share one sample of origin, sequenced in a study of beta chain features in type 1 diabetes. Investigators reverse transcribed all isolated RNA, so they sequenced expressed TCRB transcripts. This table comes from immunoSEQ multiplex PCR, and its TCRdb copy is limited to in-frame clones, with some not included. This table holds hundreds of thousands of clones, 17% found once. The specimen was naive CD4+ T cells from blood. The receptors stem from a woman aged 18-29 years in good health.

This chain links TRBV14 with TRBJ1-1; 8 bases align to TRBD1. CDR1 and CDR2 from the germline V gene are SGHDN and FVKESK. The CDR3 totals 15 residues. V dropped 5 bases and J dropped 1; count of bases not matched to a gene: 6. CDR3 nucleotides: TGTGCCAGCAGCTTCAGACAGGGGCAGAACACTGAAGCTTTCTTT. As protein: CASSFRQGQNTEAFF.

A few counts support this clone. V gene TRBV19 combines with J gene TRBJ2-1; 12 bases are a match to TRBD2. The CDR3 spans 17 residues. V shed 6 bases, J shed 3 bases, and the junction held 9 bases outside the gene matches. Per germline, CDR1 LNHDA and CDR2 SQIVND (reference sequence). The CDR3 nucleotides read TGTGCCAGTAGCCCTAGCGGGAGGGCTGTAAACTACAATGAGCAGTTCTTC. Its protein is CASSPSGRAVNYNEQFF.

The V gene is TRBV15, the J gene TRBJ2-7; D is unresolved. This CDR3 has 12 residues. The germline V and J ends were trimmed by 0 bases and 9 bases, with 9 bases remaining between them. Per germline, CDR1 LNHNV and CDR2 YYDKDF (reference sequence). The CDR3: CATSRDYVLQYF. Written as DNA, the CDR3 is TGTGCCACCAGCAGAGATTACGTACTGCAGTACTTC.

The J gene is TRBJ1-1, the V gene TRBV29-1; D unresolved. The V end lost 7 bases, the J end lost 1 base, and 7 bases lay between the germline ends. The germline V gene encodes CDR1 SQVTM and CDR2 ANQGSEA. The CDR3 is 11 residues long. The CDR3 loop is CSAAANTEAFF. In DNA, the CDR3 is TGCAGCGCCGCAGCGAACACTGAAGCTTTCTTT.

This CDR3 reads CASSPQVSGVDEQYF. DNA for the CDR3: TGTGCCAGCTCACCACAAGTCTCAGGGGTCGACGAGCAGTACTTC. The chain has TRBV18 and TRBJ2-7; D is perhaps TRBD1 (6 bases). The CDR3 has 15 amino acids. Germline CDR1 reads KGHSH; CDR2 reads LQKENI. Trimming cost V 1 base and J 5 bases, with 15 bases left between them. The full variable domain, with the rest looked up from reference TRBV18 and TRBJ2-7, is NAGVMQNPRHLVRRRGQEARLRCSPMKGHSHVYWYRQLPEEGLKFMVYLQKENIIDESGMPKERFSAEFPKEGPSILRIQQVVRGDSAAYFCASSPQVSGVDEQYFGPGTRLTVT.

The rearrangement uses TRBV18 and TRBJ2-1; D ambiguous. The V and J ends lost 2 bases and 0 bases respectively, with 8 bases between them. CDR1 KGHSH and CDR2 LQKENI come from the germline V gene. This CDR3 contains 15 residues. DNA for the CDR3: TGTGCCAGCTCACCATTGGGCTACTCCTACAATGAGCAGTTCTTC. This translates into CASSPLGYSYNEQFF.

The chain links TRBV7-9 to TRBJ2-7; D call uncertain. The V gene lost 4 bases and the J gene lost 2 bases, with 12 bases spanning the gap. The V gene's germline CDR1 is SEHNR and CDR2 FQNEAQ (reference sequence). CDR3 length equals 14 residues. The CDR3 coding sequence is TGTGCCAGCAGCTACGGCTTGGGAACCTACGAGCAGTACTTC. The encoded protein is CASSYGLGTYEQYF.

There are a few counts of this clone. The chain couples TRBV5-1 to TRBJ2-1, with D perhaps TRBD2 (6 bases). V was cut by 0 bases and J by 5 bases, with 24 bases left in between. The germline V gene has CDR1 SGHRS and CDR2 YFSETQ. This CDR3 is 19 amino acids long. The CDR3 DNA sequence: TGCGCCAGCAGCTTGGCCCAGGGTATTTGGGACTCGACCGACAATGAGCAGTTCTTC. Amino acids: CASSLAQGIWDSTDNEQFF.

This chain joins TRBV6-5 and TRBJ2-3; D unclear. The CDR3 loop spans 14 amino acids. Germline CDR1 is MNHEY and CDR2 is SVGAGI. V dropped 0 bases and J dropped 6 bases, with 10 bases sitting between them. CDR3 sequence reads: CASSYSKTADTQYF. The CDR3 coding sequence is TGTGCCAGCAGTTACTCGAAGACGGCCGATACGCAGTATTTT.

This clone occurred a few times. V usage is TRBV14 and J usage is TRBJ2-2; the match to TRBD1 covers 8 bases. Germline CDR1 reads SGHDN; CDR2 reads FVKESK. J gave up 7 bases and V 5 bases, and 12 bases lay outside the gene matches. The CDR3 extends over 16 amino acids. CDR3 amino acids: CASSEHQGALDGELFF. Here the CDR3 DNA reads TGTGCCAGCAGCGAACATCAGGGGGCGCTGGACGGGGAGCTGTTTTTT.